These 27 T cell receptor beta chains came from one sample sequenced in a study of T cells in Graves' hyperthyroidism and ophthalmopathy. TCR beta CDR3 regions were amplified from RNA. The HTBI primer set was used in a first-round RT-PCR of the TCR CDR3. MiXCR, run by TCRdb on the multiplex PCR reads, gives a single entry per CDR3 protein. The sample consists of 96,000 or so distinct CDR3 sequences, around 50% of them appearing once. The specimen sequenced was blood. The origin of the receptors is a woman aged 40 to 50 with Graves' hyperthyroidism.

The rearrangement joins TRBV29-1 to TRBJ1-3, with TRBD1 matching 7 bases. Germline V gene lookup returns CDR1 SQVTM and CDR2 ANQGSEA. The CDR3 has 14 amino acids. V gave up 4 bases and J gave up 0 bases; unmatched junction bases: 3. The CDR3 region has the DNA TGCAGCGTTGCCGGGACAGACTCTGGAAACACCATATATTTT. Translating it yields CSVAGTDSGNTIYF.

This clonotype was recorded many times. The gene calls are TRBV20-1 and TRBJ2-3; 8 nucleotides agree with TRBD2. Germline V gene sequence: CDR1 DFQATT, CDR2 SNEGSKA (reference sequence). This CDR3 is 14 amino acids long. V was clipped by 3 bases and J by 2 bases; unmatched bases: 4. The CDR3 DNA is TGCAGTGCTAGTGTACTAGCGGCCACAGATACGCAGTATTTT. Residues: CSASVLAATDTQYF.

The chain carries TRBV2 and TRBJ1-2; no reliable D call. From germline, CDR1 is SNHLY and CDR2 FYNNEI. The V and J ends lost 3 bases and 6 bases respectively, with 11 bases between them. The CDR3 sequence is 13 residues long. This CDR3 is CASSDSATDGYTF. CDR3 nucleotide sequence: TGTGCCAGCAGTGACTCAGCGACGGATGGCTACACCTTC.

This clonotype has ten or more counts. The chain recombines TRBV5-1 with TRBJ2-7; D unclear. V was pared by 4 bases and J by 0 bases, with 8 bases between. CDR3 size: 13 residues. Germline values: CDR1 SGHRS, CDR2 YFSETQ. DNA of the CDR3: TGCGCCAGCAGCAATACCATCTCCTACGAGCAGTACTTC. Residues: CASSNTISYEQYF.

This clonotype was counted a few times. Being one base from a much bigger clone, this may be a read error. Here the CDR3 reads CASSHPGRGYEQYF. CDR3 DNA sequence: TGTGCCAGCAGCCACCCGGGCAGGGGCTACGAGCAGTACTTC. This chain links TRBV11-1 with TRBJ2-7; D is perhaps TRBD1 (6 bases). This CDR3 region has 14 residues. CDR1 SGHAT and CDR2 FQDESV come from the germline V gene (reference sequence). V lost 5 bases and J 3 bases, leaving 14 bases between the germline ends.

This clonotype was seen ten or more times. V is TRBV2 and J is TRBJ2-2, with 10 bases identical to TRBD2. CDR3 size: 15 residues. The germline V gene has CDR1 SNHLY and CDR2 FYNNEI. V trimming: 6 bases; J trimming: 2 bases; junction bases outside the gene matches: 3. As DNA, the CDR3 is TGTGCCAGCAGGGCTAGCGGGAGAAACACCGGGGAGCTGTTTTTT. As protein: CASRASGRNTGELFF.

About this clonotype: This clone may be a read error of a much larger clone one base away. V gene TRBV15 combines with J gene TRBJ1-2, with 7 bases matching TRBD1. Germline lookup yields CDR1 LNHNV and CDR2 YYDKDF (reference sequence). Trimming took 10 bases from V and 2 from J; bases not matched to a gene: 22. This CDR3 comprises 18 residues. CDR3 sequence reads: CASSLIEVRDRDNYGYTF. CDR3 nucleotide sequence: TGTGCCAGCAGTTTAATAGAGGTTAGGGACAGAGACAACTATGGCTACACCTTC.

At least ten counts were recorded for this clonotype. This rearrangement joins TRBV7-2 to TRBJ2-2, with D hard to call. The CDR3 has 13 amino acids. Germline V gives CDR1 SGHTA, CDR2 FQGNSA. V lost 5 bases and J lost 1, with 5 bases in between. The CDR3 DNA is TGTGCCAGCAGCCCAGAGAACACCGGGGAGCTGTTTTTT. As protein: CASSPENTGELFF.

This clonotype was recorded a few times. The chain employs TRBV15 and TRBJ2-3; 9 positions agree with TRBD2. V lost 0 bases, J lost 5 bases, and 6 bases stayed unmatched. The CDR3 extends over 16 amino acids. The germline gives CDR1 LNHNV, CDR2 YYDKDF (reference sequence). The CDR3 DNA sequence: TGTGCCACCAGCAGAGATCGCGCGGGAGGGAAAGATACGCAGTATTTT. It encodes CATSRDRAGGKDTQYF. Using reference TRBV15 and TRBJ2-3 for the parts outside the CDR3, the full variable domain is DAMVIQNPRYQVTQFGKPVTLSCSQTLNHNVMYWYQQKSSQAPKLLFHYYDKDFNNEADTPDNFQSRRPNTSFCFLDIRSPGLGDTAMYLCATSRDRAGGKDTQYFGPGTRLTVL.

This clonotype occurred many times. V usage is TRBV2 and J usage is TRBJ1-4; TRBD1 matches 8 bases. The CDR3 totals 16 residues. Germline V gene data show CDR1 as SNHLY and CDR2 as FYNNEI. V gave up 6 bases and J gave up 8 bases; unmatched junction bases: 14. CDR3 in DNA: TGTGCCAGCAGCCGAGGACAGGGAATCCCTAGGGAAAAACTGTTTTTT. This translates into CASSRGQGIPREKLFF.

In the case of this clonotype: This may come from a read error, since a much larger clone is one base off. The V call is TRBV5-1, the J call TRBJ2-7; 9 bases fit TRBD2. V gave up 3 bases and J gave up 3 bases; unmatched junction bases: 4. CDR3 length: 14 amino acids. Germline V gives CDR1 SGHRS, CDR2 YFSETQ. CDR3 coding DNA: TGCGCCAGCAGCTCCCTAGCGGGGCACTACGAGCAGTACTTC. Translating it yields CASSSLAGHYEQYF.

J is TRBJ2-5 and V is TRBV10-3; unclear D gene. In germline, CDR1 is ENHRY, CDR2 SYGVKD. The CDR3 totals 12 residues. V dropped 1 base and J dropped 7 bases, with 7 bases sitting between them. CDR3 loop: CAISEFDRTQYF. The CDR3 nucleotides read TGTGCCATCAGTGAGTTCGATAGGACCCAGTACTTC.

This clonotype was recorded many times. The chain links TRBV7-9 to TRBJ1-1; no reliable D call. CDR1 and CDR2 (germline): SEHNR, FQNEAQ (reference sequence). V was trimmed by 2 bases and J by 8 bases, leaving 9 bases between them. CDR3 size: 12 residues. DNA of the CDR3: TGTGCCAGCAGCTTAAATGCCCTCGAAGCTTTCTTT. It specifies CASSLNALEAFF.

V gene TRBV7-9 combines with J gene TRBJ1-1; no clear D gene. The V gene lost 8 bases and the J gene lost 1 base, with 14 bases spanning the gap. CDR3 length: 14 residues. Per germline, CDR1 SEHNR and CDR2 FQNEAQ (reference sequence). CDR3 in DNA: TGTGCCAGCTCACCACCCGGTAGGAACACTGAAGCTTTCTTT. It specifies CASSPPGRNTEAFF.

The rearrangement joins TRBV7-2 to TRBJ2-7, with 8 nucleotides matching TRBD2. The germline CDR1 and CDR2 sequences are SGHTA and FQGNSA. Germline trimming cut 0 bases from V and 2 bases from J; bases unmatched to any gene: 9. The CDR3 covers 17 residues. The CDR3 DNA sequence: TGTGCCAGCAGCTTAGCGCGGGGGGCTAGCTCCACCTACGAGCAGTACTTC. Protein sequence: CASSLARGASSTYEQYF.

In its sample, this clonotype was seen once. The chain employs TRBV10-3 and TRBJ1-6; 9 positions match TRBD1. J lost 8 bases, V lost 4 bases, and 6 bases had no gene match. The CDR3 length is 15 residues. Germline CDR1 ENHRY, CDR2 SYGVKD. This chain's CDR3 is CAISGAGTGYSPLHF. In nucleotides, the CDR3 is TGTGCCATCAGTGGAGCGGGGACAGGGTATTCACCCCTCCACTTT.

The chain uses TRBV15 and TRBJ1-5, with TRBD1 matching 7 bases. The trim removed 3 bases at V and 3 bases at J, leaving 5 bases unmatched. Per the germline V gene, CDR1 is LNHNV and CDR2 is YYDKDF (reference sequence). The CDR3 has 15 residues. For the CDR3, the DNA is TGTGCCACCAGCAGCCTGGGGACAGCCAATCAGCCCCAGCATTTT. Translation: CATSSLGTANQPQHF. Combining the CDR3 with reference TRBV15 and TRBJ1-5 gives the whole variable domain DAMVIQNPRYQVTQFGKPVTLSCSQTLNHNVMYWYQQKSSQAPKLLFHYYDKDFNNEADTPDNFQSRRPNTSFCFLDIRSPGLGDTAMYLCATSSLGTANQPQHFGDGTRLSIL.

This clonotype showed up many times. The genes are TRBV29-1 and TRBJ1-1, with D hard to call. The V gene lost 8 bases and the J gene lost 11 bases, with 15 bases spanning the gap. Germline V lookup: CDR1 SQVTM, CDR2 ANQGSEA. The CDR3 is made up of 10 amino acids. The CDR3 DNA is TGCAGCTCGTCGGCGGTAGAGGCTTTCTTT. The encoded protein is CSSSAVEAFF. Full variable domain (outside the CDR3, taken from reference TRBV29-1 and TRBJ1-1): SAVISQKPSRDICQRGTSLTIQCQVDSQVTMMFWYRQQPGQSLTLIATANQGSEATYESGFVIDKFPISRPNLTFSTLTVSNMSPEDSSIYLCSSSAVEAFFGQGTRLTVV.

This clonotype came up many times. The rearrangement links TRBV7-9 to TRBJ1-5; D gene ambiguous. The CDR3 is made up of 14 amino acids. The V end lost 1 base, the J end lost 6 bases, and 10 bases lay between the germline ends. Germline V gene lookup returns CDR1 SEHNR and CDR2 FQNEAQ (reference sequence). CDR3: CASSLGVGGQPQHF. In DNA, the CDR3 is TGTGCCAGCAGCTTAGGGGTGGGTGGTCAGCCCCAGCATTTT.

Of note for this clonotype: With a much larger clone just one base away, this may be a read error. Here the CDR3 omits its conserved ending phenylalanine or tryptophan, so a read error is the likely source. This chain's CDR3 is CASSPRWGSNQPQHS. The CDR3 DNA follows: TGTGCCAGCAGTCCACGGTGGGGCAGCAATCAGCCCCAGCATTCT. This sequence joins TRBV5-6 and TRBJ1-5, with D maybe TRBD1 (5 bases). Trimming stripped 5 bases from V and 1 base from J, with 13 bases between. Germline loops: CDR1 SGHDT, CDR2 YYEEEE. This CDR3 has 15 amino acids.

This clonotype is classed as large. V and J are TRBV7-8 and TRBJ2-7, with 7 positions matching TRBD2. The CDR3 totals 14 residues. With V trimmed by 10 bases and J by 4 bases, 13 bases remained unmatched. Germline values: CDR1 SGHVS, CDR2 FQNEAQ. CDR3 DNA: TGTGCCACGCGGGAGTGGGGCCGGCCTTACGAGCAGTACTTC. Protein product: CATREWGRPYEQYF.

This clonotype was recorded at least ten times. This chain connects TRBV19 to TRBJ2-7; maybe TRBD2 (5 bases). From germline, CDR1 is LNHDA and CDR2 SQIVND (reference sequence). Deletions cut 4 bases from V and 2 bases from J, with 12 bases between. The CDR3 length is 14 residues. The CDR3 bases are TGTGCCAGTAGTAAGCCCGGGAAGCCCTACGAGCAGTACTTC. Translating gives CASSKPGKPYEQYF. Using reference TRBV19 and TRBJ2-7 for the parts outside the CDR3, the full variable domain is DGGITQSPKYLFRKEGQNVTLSCEQNLNHDAMYWYRQDPGQGLRLIYYSQIVNDFQKGDIAEGYSVSREKKESFPLTVTSAQKNPTAFYLCASSKPGKPYEQYFGPGTRLTVT.

This clonotype was seen repeatedly, ten times or more. This chain connects TRBV20-1 to TRBJ2-5; 14 bases match TRBD2. This CDR3 is 15 amino acids long. CDR1 is DFQATT, CDR2 SNEGSKA, per germline (reference sequence). Unmatched junction bases numbered 7, after V lost 6 bases and J lost 4 bases. The CDR3 reads CSARMTSGRAETQYF. In DNA form, the CDR3 reads TGCAGTGCCAGGATGACTAGCGGGAGGGCAGAGACCCAGTACTTC.

At least ten counts were recorded for this clonotype. V gene TRBV6-5 combines with J gene TRBJ2-5; D perhaps matches TRBD2 (6 bases). The V gene's germline CDR1 is MNHEY and CDR2 SVGAGI. V shed 6 bases and J shed 5 bases, with 16 bases lying between them. This CDR3 is built from 14 residues. CDR3 loop: CASSLAGGRETQYF. Here the CDR3 DNA reads TGTGCCAGCAGCCTAGCTGGGGGGAGGGAGACCCAGTACTTC.

This chain links TRBV25-1 with TRBJ1-1; D perhaps matches TRBD1 (5 bases). The V gene's germline CDR1 is MGHDK and CDR2 SYGVNS. V lost 6 bases and J lost 0, with 23 bases in between. The CDR3 covers 18 residues. The CDR3 DNA sequence: TGTGCCAGCAGCCAAGACCCTTGGGCAGGGCCTCTGAACACTGAAGCTTTCTTT. It encodes CASSQDPWAGPLNTEAFF.

About this clonotype itself: An end of the junction does not agree with germline; a read error may underlie this. The rearrangement uses TRBV10-3 and TRBJ2-5, with a possible D match to TRBD2 (5 bases). The germline CDR1 and CDR2 sequences are ENHRY and SYGVKD. This CDR3 spans 15 amino acids. The DNA of the CDR3 is TGTGCCATCAGTGAAAGAAAGGGAGATCAAGGGACCCAGTACTTC. Translation: CAISERKGDQGTQYF.

In its sample, this clonotype was seen a few times. The chain recombines TRBV2 with TRBJ2-5, with 7 bases identical to TRBD2. The germline gives CDR1 SNHLY, CDR2 FYNNEI. With V trimmed by 6 bases and J by 4 bases, 8 bases remained unmatched. This CDR3 has 14 residues. The chain's CDR3 is CASRALGRGETQYF. The CDR3 bases are TGTGCCAGCAGGGCCCTGGGGAGGGGAGAGACCCAGTACTTC.